This section outlines one TCR beta chain sequence together with its context. As originally analysed: Amplification of reference gene primers was used by the study to estimate nucleated cell counts. Here immunoSEQ multiplex PCR was the method, and the copy in TCRdb shows in-frame clones only, minus some. V and J calls and clone size are those listed in that table; D and trimming were worked out from the DNA. Of over 200,000 clones detected, approximately 84% appear once; the ten largest clones hold 1.9%. This sample is part of a study of blood T cell repertoires in COVID-19. Overall study context: Both acute and convalescent COVID-19 samples were obtained from the United States, Italy and Spain. In each case, the material was cDNA or gDNA derived from T cells, B-cell-depleted T cells, or PBMCs.

CDR3 length equals 12 residues. Germline CDR1 SNHLY, CDR2 FYNNEI. V was cut by 6 bases and J by 6 bases, with 9 bases left in between. The source is a man aged 40-49 years with active or convalescent COVID-19. The chain joins TRBV2 to TRBJ2-1, with D tentatively TRBD1 (5 bases). Sequences were obtained from peripheral blood. The CDR3 DNA follows: TGTGCCAGCAGATACACAGGCAATGAGCAGTTCTTC. This encodes CASRYTGNEQFF. Combining the CDR3 with reference TRBV2 and TRBJ2-1 gives the whole variable domain EPEVTQTPSHQVTQMGQEVILRCVPISNHLYFYWYRQILGQKVEFLVSFYNNEISEKSEIFDDQFSVERPDGSNFTLKIRSTKLEDSAMYFCASRYTGNEQFFGPGTRLTVL.